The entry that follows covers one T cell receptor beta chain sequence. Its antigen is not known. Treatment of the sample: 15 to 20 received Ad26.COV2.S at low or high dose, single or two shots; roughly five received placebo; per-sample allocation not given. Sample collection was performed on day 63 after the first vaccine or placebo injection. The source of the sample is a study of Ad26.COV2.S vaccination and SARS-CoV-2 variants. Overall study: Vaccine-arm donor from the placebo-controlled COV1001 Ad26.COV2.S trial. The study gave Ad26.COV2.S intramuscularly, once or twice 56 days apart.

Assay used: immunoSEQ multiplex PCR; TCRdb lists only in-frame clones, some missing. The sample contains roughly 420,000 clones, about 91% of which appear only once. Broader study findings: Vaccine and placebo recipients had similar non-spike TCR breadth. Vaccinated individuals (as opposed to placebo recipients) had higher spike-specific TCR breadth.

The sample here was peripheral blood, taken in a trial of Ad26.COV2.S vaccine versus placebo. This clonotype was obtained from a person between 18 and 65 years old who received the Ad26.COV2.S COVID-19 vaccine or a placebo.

CDR3 coding DNA: TGTGCCAGCTCGGGGTCGGGCCCCTACGAGCAGTACTTC. It yields the protein CASSGSGPYEQYF. The chain uses TRBV12-3 or TRBV12-4 and TRBJ2-7, with a weak D call TRBD2 (5 bases). This CDR3 region has 13 residues. Trimming left V 8 bases short and J 2 bases short, with 13 bases between.